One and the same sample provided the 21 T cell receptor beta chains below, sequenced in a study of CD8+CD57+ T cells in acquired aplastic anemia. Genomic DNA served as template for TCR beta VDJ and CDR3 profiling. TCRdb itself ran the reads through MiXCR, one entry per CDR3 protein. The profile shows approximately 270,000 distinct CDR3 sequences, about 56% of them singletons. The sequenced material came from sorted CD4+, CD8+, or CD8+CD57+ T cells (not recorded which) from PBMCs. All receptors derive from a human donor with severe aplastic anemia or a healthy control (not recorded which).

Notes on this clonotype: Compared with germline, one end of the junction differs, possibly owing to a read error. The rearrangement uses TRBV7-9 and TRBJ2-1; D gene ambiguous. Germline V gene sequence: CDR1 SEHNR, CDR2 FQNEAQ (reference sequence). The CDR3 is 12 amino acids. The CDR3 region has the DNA TGTGCCGGCAGCTTAGTAGGTGGCGAGCAGTTCTTC. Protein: CAGSLVGGEQFF. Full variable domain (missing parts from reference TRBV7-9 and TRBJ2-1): DTGVSQNPRHKITKRGQNVTFRCDPISEHNRLYWYRQTLGQGPEFLTYFQNEAQLEKSRLLSDRFSAERPKGSFSTLEIQRTEQGDSAMYLCAGSLVGGEQFFGPGTRLTVL.

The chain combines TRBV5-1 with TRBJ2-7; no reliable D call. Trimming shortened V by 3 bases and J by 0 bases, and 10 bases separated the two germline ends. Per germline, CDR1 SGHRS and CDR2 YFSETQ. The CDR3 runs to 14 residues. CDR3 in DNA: TGCGCCAGCAGCTGGAATGGCAACTCCTACGAGCAGTACTTC. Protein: CASSWNGNSYEQYF.

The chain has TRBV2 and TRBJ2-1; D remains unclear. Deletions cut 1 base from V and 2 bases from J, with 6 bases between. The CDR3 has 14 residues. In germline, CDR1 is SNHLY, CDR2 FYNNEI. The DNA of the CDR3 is TGTGCCAGCAGTGAAGGTGGGGCCTACAATGAGCAGTTCTTC. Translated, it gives CASSEGGAYNEQFF.

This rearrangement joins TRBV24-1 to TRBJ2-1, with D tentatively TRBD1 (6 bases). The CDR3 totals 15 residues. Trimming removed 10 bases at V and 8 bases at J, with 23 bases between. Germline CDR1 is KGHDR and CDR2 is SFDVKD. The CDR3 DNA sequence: TGTGCCACTGGGAACCGGGACAAATTCCTCGATGAGCAGTTCTTC. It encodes CATGNRDKFLDEQFF.

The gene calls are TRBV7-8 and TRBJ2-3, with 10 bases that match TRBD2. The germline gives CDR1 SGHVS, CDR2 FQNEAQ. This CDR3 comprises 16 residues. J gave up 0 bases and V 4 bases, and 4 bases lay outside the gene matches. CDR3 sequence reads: CASSSGLAASTDTQYF. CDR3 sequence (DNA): TGTGCCAGCAGCTCTGGACTAGCGGCTAGCACAGATACGCAGTATTTT. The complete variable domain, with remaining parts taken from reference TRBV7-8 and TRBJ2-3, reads GAGVSQSPRYKVAKRGQDVALRCDPISGHVSLFWYQQALGQGPEFLTYFQNEAQLDKSGLPSDRFFAERPEGSVSTLKIQRTQQEDSAVYLCASSSGLAASTDTQYFGPGTRLTVL.

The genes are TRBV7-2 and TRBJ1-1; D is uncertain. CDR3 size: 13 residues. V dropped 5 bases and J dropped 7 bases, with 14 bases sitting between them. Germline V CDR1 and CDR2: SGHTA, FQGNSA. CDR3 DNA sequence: TGTGCCAGCAGCCTCCAACCGACCCTTGAAGCTTTCTTT. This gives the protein CASSLQPTLEAFF.

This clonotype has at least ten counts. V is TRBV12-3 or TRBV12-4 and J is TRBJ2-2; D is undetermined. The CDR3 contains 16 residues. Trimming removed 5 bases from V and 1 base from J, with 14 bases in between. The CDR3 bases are TGTGCCAGCAGTCCGAGTCCAATTCGGAACACCGGGGAGCTGTTTTTT. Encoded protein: CASSPSPIRNTGELFF.

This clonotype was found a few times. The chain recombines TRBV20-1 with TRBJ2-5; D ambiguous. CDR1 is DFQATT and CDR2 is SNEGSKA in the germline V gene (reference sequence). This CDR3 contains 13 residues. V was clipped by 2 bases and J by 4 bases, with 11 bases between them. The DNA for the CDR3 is TGCAGTGCTAGACTCTCCGGCAGAGAGACCCAGTACTTC. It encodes CSARLSGRETQYF.

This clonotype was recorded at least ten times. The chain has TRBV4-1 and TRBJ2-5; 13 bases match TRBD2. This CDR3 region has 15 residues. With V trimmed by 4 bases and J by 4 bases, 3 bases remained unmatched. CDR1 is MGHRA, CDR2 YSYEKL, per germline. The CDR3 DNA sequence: TGCGCCAGCAGCCGAGGACTAGCGGGGGTAGAGACCCAGTACTTC. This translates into CASSRGLAGVETQYF.

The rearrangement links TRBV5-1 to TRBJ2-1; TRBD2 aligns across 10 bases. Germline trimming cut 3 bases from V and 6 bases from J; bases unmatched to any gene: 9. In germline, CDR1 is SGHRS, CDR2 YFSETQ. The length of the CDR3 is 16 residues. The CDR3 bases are TGCGCCAGCAGCTCGACTAGCGGGTTATCGGGCAATGAGCAGTTCTTC. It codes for CASSSTSGLSGNEQFF.

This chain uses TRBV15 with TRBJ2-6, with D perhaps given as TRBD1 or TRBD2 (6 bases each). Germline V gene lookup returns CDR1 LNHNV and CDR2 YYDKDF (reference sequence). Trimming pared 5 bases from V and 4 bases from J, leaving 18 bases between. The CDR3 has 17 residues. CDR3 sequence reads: CATSGGPRGHGANVLTF. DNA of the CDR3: TGTGCCACCAGCGGAGGACCTCGGGGGCACGGGGCCAACGTCCTGACTTTC.

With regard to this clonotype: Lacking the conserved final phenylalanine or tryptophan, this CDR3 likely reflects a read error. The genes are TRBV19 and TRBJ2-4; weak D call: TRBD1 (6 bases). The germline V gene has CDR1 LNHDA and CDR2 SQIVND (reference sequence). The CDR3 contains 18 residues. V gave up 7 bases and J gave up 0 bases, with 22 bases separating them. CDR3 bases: TGTGCCAGTACCAAAACTCCAGGGGCCCCATTAGCCAAAAACATTCAGTACCTC. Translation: CASTKTPGAPLAKNIQYL.

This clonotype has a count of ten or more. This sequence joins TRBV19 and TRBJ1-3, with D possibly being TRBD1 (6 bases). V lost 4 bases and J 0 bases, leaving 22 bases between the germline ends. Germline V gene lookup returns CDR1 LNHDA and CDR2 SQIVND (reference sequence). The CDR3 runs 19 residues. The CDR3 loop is CASSTAWDTKGSSGNTIYF. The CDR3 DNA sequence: TGTGCCAGTAGTACCGCCTGGGACACAAAAGGGAGCTCTGGAAACACCATATATTTT.

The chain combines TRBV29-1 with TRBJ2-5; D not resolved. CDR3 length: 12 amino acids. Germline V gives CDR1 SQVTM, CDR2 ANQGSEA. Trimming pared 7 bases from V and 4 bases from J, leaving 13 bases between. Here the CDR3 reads CSALVGLETQYF. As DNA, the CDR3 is TGCAGCGCTCTAGTAGGGCTAGAGACCCAGTACTTC. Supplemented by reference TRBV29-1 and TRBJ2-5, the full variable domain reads SAVISQKPSRDICQRGTSLTIQCQVDSQVTMMFWYRQQPGQSLTLIATANQGSEATYESGFVIDKFPISRPNLTFSTLTVSNMSPEDSSIYLCSALVGLETQYFGPGTRLLVL.

In DNA, the CDR3 is TGTGCCAGCAGCTCACCGGGACAGTCGTCGAAACTGTTTTTT. Protein: CASSSPGQSSKLFF. V gene TRBV7-2 combines with J gene TRBJ1-4; 7 nucleotides line up with TRBD1. This CDR3 has 14 amino acids. Germline trimming cut 4 bases from V and 11 bases from J; bases unmatched to any gene: 10. Germline CDR1 SGHTA, CDR2 FQGNSA.

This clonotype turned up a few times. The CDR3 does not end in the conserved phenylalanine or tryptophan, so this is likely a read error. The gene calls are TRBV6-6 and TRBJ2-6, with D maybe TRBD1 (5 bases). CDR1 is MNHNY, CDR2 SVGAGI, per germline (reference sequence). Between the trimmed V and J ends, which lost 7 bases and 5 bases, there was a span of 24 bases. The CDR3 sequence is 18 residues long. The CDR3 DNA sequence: TGTGCCAGCACTAGGAGTGATCGGTTTAGACAGCGGGCCAACGTCCTGACTCTC. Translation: CASTRSDRFRQRANVLTL.

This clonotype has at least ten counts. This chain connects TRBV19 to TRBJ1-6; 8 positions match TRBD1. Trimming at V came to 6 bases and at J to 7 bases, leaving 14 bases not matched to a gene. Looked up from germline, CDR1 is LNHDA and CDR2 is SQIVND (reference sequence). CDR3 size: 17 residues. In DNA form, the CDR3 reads TGTGCCAGTAGCCACTTACAGGGGGACTGGGTAAATTCACCCCTCCACTTT. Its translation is CASSHLQGDWVNSPLHF. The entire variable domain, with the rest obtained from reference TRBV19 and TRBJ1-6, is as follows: DGGITQSPKYLFRKEGQNVTLSCEQNLNHDAMYWYRQDPGQGLRLIYYSQIVNDFQKGDIAEGYSVSREKKESFPLTVTSAQKNPTAFYLCASSHLQGDWVNSPLHFGNGTRLTVT.

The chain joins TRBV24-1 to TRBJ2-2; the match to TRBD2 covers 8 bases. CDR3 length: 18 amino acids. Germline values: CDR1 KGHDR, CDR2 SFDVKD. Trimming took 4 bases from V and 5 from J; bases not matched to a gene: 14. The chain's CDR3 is CATSDPIPERGRTGELFF. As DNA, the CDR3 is TGTGCCACCAGTGACCCAATCCCCGAGCGGGGGCGGACCGGGGAGCTGTTTTTT.

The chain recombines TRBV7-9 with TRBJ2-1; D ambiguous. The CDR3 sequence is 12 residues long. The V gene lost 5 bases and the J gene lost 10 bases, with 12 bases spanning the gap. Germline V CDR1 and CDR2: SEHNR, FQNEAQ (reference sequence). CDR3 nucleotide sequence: TGTGCCAGCAGCACGACGACTCTGGAGCAGTTCTTC. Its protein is CASSTTTLEQFF.

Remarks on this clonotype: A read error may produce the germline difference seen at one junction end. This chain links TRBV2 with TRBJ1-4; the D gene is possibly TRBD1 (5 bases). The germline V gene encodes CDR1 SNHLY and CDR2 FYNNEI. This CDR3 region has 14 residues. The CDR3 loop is CASNILGTPEKLVF. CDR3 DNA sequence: TGTGCAAGCAACATACTCGGGACGCCTGAAAAACTGGTTTTT.

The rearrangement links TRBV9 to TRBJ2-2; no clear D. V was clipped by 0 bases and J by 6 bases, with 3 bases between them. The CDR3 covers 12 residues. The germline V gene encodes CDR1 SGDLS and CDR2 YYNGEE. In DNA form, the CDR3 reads TGTGCCAGCAGCGTAGAGGCCGGGGAGCTGTTTTTT. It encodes CASSVEAGELFF.